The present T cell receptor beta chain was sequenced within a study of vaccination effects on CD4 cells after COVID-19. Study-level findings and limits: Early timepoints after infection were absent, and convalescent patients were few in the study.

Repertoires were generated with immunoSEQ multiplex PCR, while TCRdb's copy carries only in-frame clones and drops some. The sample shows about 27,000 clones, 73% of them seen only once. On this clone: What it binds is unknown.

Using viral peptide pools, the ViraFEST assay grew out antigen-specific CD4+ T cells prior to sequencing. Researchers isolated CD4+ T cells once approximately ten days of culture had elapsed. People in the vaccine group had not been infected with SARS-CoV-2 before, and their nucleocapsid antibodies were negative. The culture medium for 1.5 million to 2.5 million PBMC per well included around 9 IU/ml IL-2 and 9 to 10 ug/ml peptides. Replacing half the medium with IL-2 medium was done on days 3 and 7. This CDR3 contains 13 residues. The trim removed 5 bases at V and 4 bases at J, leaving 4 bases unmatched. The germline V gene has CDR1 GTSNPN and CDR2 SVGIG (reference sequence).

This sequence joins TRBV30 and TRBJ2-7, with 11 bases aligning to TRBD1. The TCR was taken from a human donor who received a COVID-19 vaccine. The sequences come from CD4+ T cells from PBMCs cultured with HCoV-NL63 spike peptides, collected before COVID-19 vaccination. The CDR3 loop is CAWVDRGQYEQYF. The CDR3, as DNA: TGTGCCTGGGTGGACAGGGGGCAATACGAGCAGTACTTC.